This TCR beta chain was captured in a study of blood T cell repertoires in COVID-19 (dated by TCRdb to between 2020 and 2021). As for the study more broadly: Collaborator samples came from the United States, Italy and Spain and covered acute and convalescent phases of COVID-19. The dataset comprised deeply sampled blood TCRbeta repertoires from subjects exposed to, actively infected with, or recovered from COVID-19. A de-identified subject ID, COVID-19 status, age in years and sex were almost always included in the sample metadata. The samples were drawn from the first 160 participants of the ongoing ImmuneRACE study and from under 1,500 subjects provided by 6 global collaborators. Where available, HLA class I and class II types were obtained from metadata supplied by the sample provider rather than from assay-based typing. The repertoires were released in a freely available public database meant as a resource for research on the immune response to SARS-CoV-2. The prospective study material was composed of cDNA or gDNA derived from T cells, B-cell-depleted T cells, or PBMCs. Overall results and qualifications from the work: Clinical and demographic metadata were provided uncurated, with the amount varying by source and participant.

In the prospective study, participants were about 18 to 95 years old, resided in about two dozen geographic areas of the United States, and were enrolled through a virtual design. Cohort assignment in the prospective study relied on participant-reported clinical history from a screening survey and a study questionnaire. For ImmuneRACE Cohort 3, a participant was defined as recovered based on two consecutive negative NP/OP PCR tests, clearance by a healthcare professional, or resolution of symptoms. Each participant in the prospective study had whole blood, serum and a nasopharyngeal or oropharyngeal swab collected by mobile phlebotomists. Additional blood draws and questionnaires over an approximately 2-month period could optionally be provided by prospective study participants. Prospective study blood samples were shipped either frozen or at room temperature before DNA extraction. TCRbeta CDR3 regions were amplified from genomic DNA using the immunoSEQ Assay, a bias-controlled multiplex PCR. From the authors' description of their analysis: Nucleated cell counts per sample were estimated from amplification of reference gene primers within the assay. To quantify the absolute abundance of each unique TCRbeta CDR3 rearrangement, sequence reads were collapsed and filtered. Productive Simpson clonality was computed per sample as the square root of Simpson's diversity index over productive rearrangements. TCRdb stores this immuneACCESS table with in-frame sequences only. Part of the clones is absent; in the studies checked, under half of the shortfall reflects unresolved V genes, and no reason is known for the rest. Clone size and the V and J calls come from that table; the DNA yielded D and trimming. Here the sample has roughly 500,000 clones; approximately 87% occur a single time. The ten largest account for approximately 1.8% of the sample.

In regard to this clone: The specificity of this receptor is unknown. The record has no base qualities; no much larger clone is one base away.

The sequence derives from a middle-aged woman who had recovered from COVID-19. Sequencing was performed on PBMCs or T cells enriched from blood (not recorded which).

The DNA is TGTGCCAGCAGCTTTGTAAGGGGGTCTACCTATGGCTACACCTTC. Translated, this is CASSFVRGSTYGYTF. Recombination linked TRBV7-9 to TRBJ1-2; TRBD1 is possibly the D segment (6 matching bases). CDR1 SEHNR and CDR2 FQNEAQ were looked up in the germline V gene (reference sequence). V drops 3 bases and J drops 4 bases, leaving 15 bases in between. The CDR3 contains 15 residues, cysteine and phenylalanine counted. The read is trimmed to its CDR3 DNA, 45 bases read in frame from base 1. The full variable domain, completed from the reference TRBV7-9 and TRBJ1-2 proteins outside the CDR3, reads DTGVSQNPRHKITKRGQNVTFRCDPISEHNRLYWYRQTLGQGPEFLTYFQNEAQLEKSRLLSDRFSAERPKGSFSTLEIQRTEQGDSAMYLCASSFVRGSTYGYTFGSGTRLTVV.